The entry below gives a single TCR beta chain sequence along with its context. This specimen belongs to a study of blood T cell repertoires in COVID-19. Study summary: Sites in the United States, Italy and Spain provided acute and convalescent COVID-19 samples.

The germline gives CDR1 SGHTA, CDR2 FQGNSA. Trimming shortened V by 1 base and J by 10 bases, and 7 bases separated the two germline ends. This CDR3 comprises 11 residues. The data were produced by immunoSEQ multiplex PCR, yet TCRdb's version contains in-frame clones alone and is incomplete. Of roughly 300,000 clones listed, less than 90% are singletons. What was sequenced was PBMCs or T cells enriched from blood (not recorded which). The sequence was obtained from a woman aged 25 to 39 who had recovered from COVID-19. The chain links TRBV7-2 to TRBJ2-5, with D unclear. The CDR3 bases are TGTGCCAGCAGCTTAGTCGAGGACCAGTACTTC. The encoded protein is CASSLVEDQYF.